This entry concerns a single TCR beta chain. Its antigen is not known. These data come from a study of T cell responses to AZD1222 COVID-19 vaccine. The CDR3 totals 14 residues. The ends lost 2 bases at V and 6 bases at J; junction bases unmatched: 3. Germline values: CDR1 GTSNPN, CDR2 SVGIG (reference sequence). Study-wide results and caveats: Spike-spanning, vaccine-associated CD4 TCRs were dominant at 160-218 and 743-854. After two AZD1222 doses, spike-specific TCR breadth and depth rose versus day 0.

The table came from immunoSEQ multiplex PCR; TCRdb's copy has only in-frame clones and leaves some out. The sample holds 84,000 or so clones, around 90% seen once. The receptor was isolated from an adult in good health. Sequences were derived from peripheral blood, sampled on day 0 of AZD1222 vaccination. The rearrangement links TRBV30 to TRBJ2-2; 10 bases match TRBD1. The CDR3 region has the DNA TGTGCCTGGAGTAGACAGGGGGCAGCCGGGGAGCTGTTTTTT. Residues: CAWSRQGAAGELFF. The full variable domain, completed using reference TRBV30 and TRBJ2-2, is SQTIHQWPATLVQPVGSPLSLECTVEGTSNPNLYWYRQAAGRGLQLLFYSVGIGQISSEVPQNLSASRPQDRQFILSSKKLLLSDSGFYLCAWSRQGAAGELFFGEGSRLTVL.